What follows are 28 T cell receptor beta chains derived from one specimen sequenced in a study of T cells after yellow fever vaccination. TCRdb re-analysed the 5' RACE reads in MiXCR, keeping a single row per CDR3 protein. The sample comprises 85,000 to 100,000 distinct CDR3 sequences, around 5.8% of which are singletons, and over 40% rests with the top ten. Material: CD8+ T cells sorted from PBMCs, obtained 10 days after the yellow fever booster vaccination. These receptors were obtained from a man aged 18 to 29 who received the YFV17D yellow fever vaccine.

This clonotype showed up just a few times. This chain uses TRBV4-1 with TRBJ1-5; no definite D call. Germline values: CDR1 MGHRA, CDR2 YSYEKL. V lost 0 bases and J 1 base, leaving 10 bases between the germline ends. The CDR3 loop spans 16 amino acids. The CDR3 bases are TGCGCCAGCAGCCAAGACCGAGGAGGGAGCAATCAGCCCCAGCATTTT. Residues: CASSQDRGGSNQPQHF.

This clonotype occurred many times. This chain uses TRBV12-3 or TRBV12-4 with TRBJ2-3; TRBD2 matches 8 bases. V lost 0 bases to trimming and J lost 12 bases; unmatched junction nucleotides: 20. CDR3 size: 18 residues. CDR3 sequence reads: CASSLALSGLAGALIQYF. The DNA for the CDR3 is TGTGCCAGCAGTTTAGCGCTAAGTGGCCTAGCGGGCGCCCTCATCCAGTATTTT.

This clonotype was detected a few times. This chain connects TRBV18 to TRBJ2-3; D is unclear. This CDR3 has 16 amino acids. V gave up 0 bases and J gave up 4 bases, with 14 bases separating them. Germline V gene sequence: CDR1 KGHSH, CDR2 LQKENI. CDR3 residues: CASSPPRVAGSDTQYF. The CDR3 nucleotides are TGTGCCAGCTCACCACCCCGGGTCGCAGGTTCAGATACGCAGTATTTT. Filled out from reference TRBV18 and TRBJ2-3, the complete variable domain reads NAGVMQNPRHLVRRRGQEARLRCSPMKGHSHVYWYRQLPEEGLKFMVYLQKENIIDESGMPKERFSAEFPKEGPSILRIQQVVRGDSAAYFCASSPPRVAGSDTQYFGPGTRLTVL.

This clonotype was seen many times. The chain combines TRBV4-3 with TRBJ2-7; D might be TRBD2 (6 bases). Germline CDR1 reads LGHNA; CDR2 reads YSLEER. Trimming removed 0 bases at V and 3 bases at J, with 12 bases between. The CDR3 runs to 15 residues. CDR3 sequence: CASSQEDGGVYEQYF. The CDR3 bases are TGCGCCAGCAGCCAAGAAGACGGGGGTGTCTACGAGCAGTACTTC.

V usage is TRBV6-2 or TRBV6-3 and J usage is TRBJ2-5; unclear D gene. The CDR3 is made up of 13 amino acids. Germline V gene sequence: CDR1 MNHEY, CDR2 SVGEGT. The ends were cut back, 6 bases at V and 5 bases at J, with 13 bases in the middle. This CDR3 reads CASSPALFETQYF. The CDR3 DNA is TGTGCCAGCAGCCCCGCCCTGTTTGAGACCCAGTACTTC.

This chain uses TRBV12-5 with TRBJ1-5; D might be TRBD1 (6 bases). The germline V and J ends were trimmed by 3 bases and 2 bases, with 14 bases remaining between them. The CDR3 spans 16 residues. Germline CDR1 is LGHNT and CDR2 is FRNRAP. The CDR3 DNA reads as TGTGCTAGTGGTTTTATGCTACAGGGCGGCAATCAGCCCCAGCATTTT. Amino acid sequence: CASGFMLQGGNQPQHF. Complete variable domain (other parts from reference TRBV12-5 and TRBJ1-5): DARVTQTPRHKVTEMGQEVTMRCQPILGHNTVFWYRQTMMQGLELLAYFRNRAPLDDSGMPKDRFSAEMPDATLATLKIQPSEPRDSAVYFCASGFMLQGGNQPQHFGDGTRLSIL.

The chain uses TRBV29-1 and TRBJ2-1, with TRBD2 as a possible D gene (7 bases). Germline V gene sequence: CDR1 SQVTM, CDR2 ANQGSEA. The CDR3 extends over 12 amino acids. The V and J ends lost 6 bases and 6 bases respectively, with 12 bases between them. The CDR3 is CSVVGGPNEQFF. DNA for the CDR3: TGCAGCGTCGTCGGGGGGCCCAATGAGCAGTTCTTC.

In this sample, this clonotype turned up a few times. The chain carries TRBV11-2 and TRBJ2-5; possible D gene TRBD2, 5 bases. This CDR3 has 15 amino acids. V was pared by 5 bases and J by 4 bases, with 17 bases between. Germline V gene sequence: CDR1 SGHAT, CDR2 FQNNGV. The CDR3: CASSPGEGFGETQYF. The CDR3 DNA reads TGTGCCAGCAGCCCCGGTGAGGGTTTTGGAGAGACCCAGTACTTC. Looking up the rest from reference TRBV11-2 and TRBJ2-5 gives the full variable domain: EAGVAQSPRYKIIEKRQSVAFWCNPISGHATLYWYQQILGQGPKLLIQFQNNGVVDDSQLPKDRFSAERLKGVDSTLKIQPAKLEDSAVYLCASSPGEGFGETQYFGPGTRLLVL.

This clonotype has only a few counts. V gene TRBV4-3 combines with J gene TRBJ2-1; TRBD2 matches 13 bases. Unmatched junction bases numbered 6, after V lost 3 bases and J lost 4 bases. Germline V gene data show CDR1 as LGHNA and CDR2 as YSLEER. This CDR3 is built from 17 residues. CDR3 nucleotides: TGCGCCAGCAGCCAGGGACTAGCGGGGACGCTTTACAATGAGCAGTTCTTC. Protein product: CASSQGLAGTLYNEQFF.

There are a few counts of this clonotype. The chain uses TRBV7-9 and TRBJ1-4, with D possibly matching TRBD1 (6 bases). Trimming took 5 bases from V and 7 from J, leaving 20 bases between them. The germline V gene encodes CDR1 SEHNR and CDR2 FQNEAQ (reference sequence). CDR3 length: 16 residues. Written as DNA, the CDR3 is TGTGCCAGCAGCCTCTCACCGACAGGCCTGGGTGAAAAACTGTTTTTT. It translates to CASSLSPTGLGEKLFF. The entire variable domain, with the rest obtained from reference TRBV7-9 and TRBJ1-4, is as follows: DTGVSQNPRHKITKRGQNVTFRCDPISEHNRLYWYRQTLGQGPEFLTYFQNEAQLEKSRLLSDRFSAERPKGSFSTLEIQRTEQGDSAMYLCASSLSPTGLGEKLFFGSGTQLSVL.

In this sample, this clonotype turned up a few times. V and J are TRBV27 and TRBJ2-7, with 9 bases lining up with TRBD1. This CDR3 is built from 15 residues. CDR1 and CDR2 from the germline V gene are MNHEY and SMNVEV (reference sequence). Losses at the gene ends were 8 bases for V and 4 bases for J; bases not matched to a gene: 12. CDR3 protein: CASGRAGTGTYEQYF. For the CDR3, the DNA is TGTGCCAGCGGAAGGGCCGGGACAGGGACATACGAGCAGTACTTC.

This clonotype was counted at least ten times. This chain links TRBV7-6 with TRBJ1-2; no firm D call. The V end lost 5 bases, the J end lost 7 bases, and 14 bases lay between the germline ends. CDR3 length: 13 amino acids. The germline V gene has CDR1 SGHVS and CDR2 FNYEAQ. The CDR3 DNA is TGTGCCAGCAGCCTTGACATAAGCGGTGGCTACACCTTC. It codes for CASSLDISGGYTF.

The chain employs TRBV7-9 and TRBJ2-5; D perhaps matches TRBD2 (6 bases). The CDR3 spans 15 residues. Per the germline V gene, CDR1 is SEHNR and CDR2 is FQNEAQ (reference sequence). Trimming left V 3 bases short and J 1 base short, with 12 bases between. CDR3 nucleotide sequence: TGTGCCAGCAGCTTCGTCGGGGGACTCCAAGAGACCCAGTACTTC. Amino acids: CASSFVGGLQETQYF.

This clonotype was detected only a few times. The rearrangement joins TRBV4-2 to TRBJ2-5, with D maybe TRBD2 (6 bases). CDR1 LGHNA and CDR2 YNFKEQ come from the germline V gene. This CDR3 contains 16 residues. Deletions cut 5 bases from V and 5 bases from J, with 21 bases between. The chain's CDR3 is CASSDYTLRGGETQYF. CDR3 DNA sequence: TGTGCCAGCAGCGACTACACCCTCCGGGGAGGCGAGACCCAGTACTTC.

This chain joins TRBV15 and TRBJ1-5; D unclear. Germline CDR1 is LNHNV and CDR2 is YYDKDF (reference sequence). The V end lost 0 bases, the J end lost 7 bases, and 10 bases lay between the germline ends. The CDR3 sequence is 14 residues long. The CDR3 coding sequence is TGTGCCACCAGCAGAGATAAAAGGGCCCAGCCCCAGCATTTT. Its protein product is CATSRDKRAQPQHF.

This clonotype was seen more than once but under ten times. J is TRBJ2-5 and V is TRBV18, with 13 nucleotides matching TRBD2. Germline values: CDR1 KGHSH, CDR2 LQKENI. The ends lost 0 bases at V and 5 bases at J; junction bases unmatched: 0. This CDR3 is built from 15 residues. The CDR3, as DNA: TGTGCCAGCTCACCACCGACTAGCGGGGGGGAGACCCAGTACTTC. Protein: CASSPPTSGGETQYF.

This clonotype was counted only a few times. V is TRBV4-1 and J is TRBJ2-1; D gene ambiguous. There are 14 residues in the CDR3. Trimming stripped 1 base from V and 8 bases from J, with 12 bases between. From germline, CDR1 is MGHRA and CDR2 YSYEKL. Here the CDR3 reads CASSQGSPLDEQFF. CDR3 in DNA: TGCGCCAGCAGCCAAGGATCGCCGCTTGATGAGCAGTTCTTC.

Many counts were recorded for this clonotype. The DNA of the CDR3 is TGTGCCAGCAGCCGATATGTGGGAAAACTCGACGACTACGAGCAGTACTTC. The encoded protein is CASSRYVGKLDDYEQYF. The chain joins TRBV7-2 to TRBJ2-7; the D is unclear. V was cut by 5 bases and J by 3 bases, with 23 bases left in between. The CDR3 runs to 17 residues. Germline V gene lookup returns CDR1 SGHTA and CDR2 FQGNSA.

This clonotype was observed a few times. The chain couples TRBV3-1 to TRBJ2-5; D possibly uses TRBD1 or TRBD2 (5 bases each). Between the trimmed V and J ends, which lost 3 bases and 9 bases, there was a span of 20 bases. The length of the CDR3 is 15 residues. Germline values: CDR1 LGHDT, CDR2 YNNKEL (reference sequence). CDR3: CASSQVGELTEAQYF. Written as DNA, the CDR3 is TGTGCCAGCAGCCAGGTGGGGGAACTAACGGAGGCCCAGTACTTC.

There are a few counts of this clonotype. The chain is built from TRBV6-2 or TRBV6-3 and TRBJ1-5; D is perhaps TRBD1 (5 bases). The CDR3 has 15 residues. V was clipped by 5 bases and J by 6 bases, with 17 bases between them. Germline CDR1 reads MNHEY; CDR2 reads SVGEGT. The CDR3 DNA is TGTGCCAGCAGTGAGAAGGGACCCCAGTTTCAGCCCCAGCATTTT. As protein: CASSEKGPQFQPQHF.

This clonotype turned up a few times. J is TRBJ2-7 and V is TRBV2; D is perhaps TRBD1 or TRBD2 (7 bases each). The CDR3 has 15 residues. Germline V lookup: CDR1 SNHLY, CDR2 FYNNEI. Trimming took off 7 bases at V and 0 bases at J, with 16 bases between the two ends. The DNA of the CDR3 is TGTGCCAGCAAGGTTCGGGGGGACAGCTCCTACGAGCAGTACTTC. Amino acids: CASKVRGDSSYEQYF.

J is TRBJ2-2 and V is TRBV2; TRBD1 matches at 7 bases. This CDR3 region has 15 residues. CDR1 and CDR2 from the germline V gene are SNHLY and FYNNEI. V shed 4 bases and J 4 bases; nucleotides not matched to a gene: 6. The CDR3, as DNA: TGTGCCAGCAGTGTGAGAGGGGGCAGCACCGGGGAGCTGTTTTTT. Amino acid sequence: CASSVRGGSTGELFF.

The table lists this clonotype with a few counts. The CDR3 nucleotides are TGTGCCAGCAGCACCACAGGGGGCAACACTGAAGCTTTCTTT. Translation: CASSTTGGNTEAFF. The chain joins TRBV6-2 or TRBV6-3 to TRBJ1-1; the match to TRBD1 covers 9 bases. Per the germline V gene, CDR1 is MNHEY and CDR2 is SVGEGT. This CDR3 is 14 amino acids long. V lost 6 bases to trimming and J lost 2 bases; unmatched junction nucleotides: 4.

This clonotype was recorded at least ten times. This chain uses TRBV29-1 with TRBJ1-1, with D hard to call. Germline values: CDR1 SQVTM, CDR2 ANQGSEA. This CDR3 is 12 amino acids long. Between the trimmed V and J ends, which lost 5 bases and 5 bases, there was a span of 12 bases. The CDR3 region is CSVPYVGTEAFF. In DNA form, the CDR3 reads TGCAGCGTTCCCTATGTGGGGACTGAAGCTTTCTTT. The full variable domain, completed using reference TRBV29-1 and TRBJ1-1, is SAVISQKPSRDICQRGTSLTIQCQVDSQVTMMFWYRQQPGQSLTLIATANQGSEATYESGFVIDKFPISRPNLTFSTLTVSNMSPEDSSIYLCSVPYVGTEAFFGQGTRLTVV.

This chain connects TRBV7-3 to TRBJ1-1, with D unclear. This CDR3 is 14 amino acids long. V shed 5 bases and J shed 1 base, with 11 bases lying between them. Germline V CDR1 and CDR2: SGHTA, FQGTGA. CDR3 loop: CASSLIGGNTEAFF. CDR3 DNA sequence: TGTGCCAGCAGCCTCATCGGAGGGAACACTGAAGCTTTCTTT.

At least ten counts were recorded for this clonotype. The chain employs TRBV4-3 and TRBJ2-5, with a possible D match to TRBD2 (6 bases). The CDR3 consists of 13 residues. V was pared by 1 base and J by 4 bases, with 7 bases between. Germline loops: CDR1 LGHNA, CDR2 YSLEER. CDR3 protein: CASSQAGGETQYF. CDR3 DNA sequence: TGCGCCAGCAGCCAAGCCGGGGGAGAGACCCAGTACTTC.

This clonotype appeared a few times. The chain couples TRBV4-1 to TRBJ2-5, with D tentatively TRBD2 (6 bases). CDR1 and CDR2 (germline): MGHRA, YSYEKL. This CDR3 has 14 amino acids. V lost 1 base to trimming and J lost 3 bases, with 9 bases between them. The chain's CDR3 is CASSQVGGEETQYF. The DNA for the CDR3 is TGCGCCAGCAGCCAAGTCGGCGGGGAAGAGACCCAGTACTTC.

The chain combines TRBV11-2 with TRBJ2-7; D is unclear. Germline CDR1 and CDR2: SGHAT and FQNNGV. Between the trimmed V and J ends, which lost 0 bases and 2 bases, there was a span of 20 bases. This CDR3 is 18 amino acids long. CDR3 in DNA: TGTGCCAGCAGCTTAGAGGGCCCAGTGAGCCCCAAAGCCTACGAGCAGTACTTC. Translation gives CASSLEGPVSPKAYEQYF.